The 9 T cell receptor beta chains below were found in one sample sequenced in a study of vaccination effects on CD4 cells after COVID-19. Upon completion of about ten days in culture, CD4+ T cells were isolated. The cohort was immunized with two doses of either the BNT162b2 or mRNA-1273 vaccine. For these TCRs, the target antigens are not known. Sequencing was performed with immunoSEQ multiplex PCR; in TCRdb, only in-frame clones are kept and a portion is missing. The repertoire holds approximately 70,000 clones, with around 73% as singletons. Sequenced here: CD4+ T cells from PBMCs cultured without peptide, sampled after COVID-19 vaccination. The receptors originated from a human donor who received a COVID-19 vaccine.

The chain combines TRBV6-4 with TRBJ2-5; a weak D match, TRBD1 (5 bases). CDR1 is MRHNA, CDR2 SNTAGT, per germline. Trimming shortened V by 2 bases and J by 4 bases, and 17 bases separated the two germline ends. The CDR3 is 16 residues long. This CDR3 is CASSDGPVTGRETQYF. The CDR3 nucleotides are TGTGCCAGCAGTGACGGCCCGGTAACAGGCCGAGAGACCCAGTACTTC.

The V call is TRBV10-3, the J call TRBJ2-7; D is perhaps TRBD1 or TRBD2 (5 bases each). The V end lost 10 bases, the J end lost 0 bases, and 13 bases lay between the germline ends. The CDR3 covers 13 residues. From germline, CDR1 is ENHRY and CDR2 SYGVKD. The CDR3 is CATQRGTSYEQYV. The CDR3 DNA sequence: TGTGCCACACAGAGAGGGACCTCCTACGAGCAGTACGTC.

About this clone itself: An end of the junction does not agree with germline; a read error may underlie this. The rearrangement joins TRBV7-2 to TRBJ2-5; TRBD1 matches 7 bases. The CDR3 consists of 14 residues. Germline lookup yields CDR1 SGHTA and CDR2 FQGNSA. CDR3 amino acids: CASNLQGFQETQYF. As DNA, the CDR3 is TGTGCCAGCAACTTACAGGGGTTCCAAGAGACCCAGTACTTC. Complete variable domain (other parts from reference TRBV7-2 and TRBJ2-5): GAGVSQSPSNKVTEKGKDVELRCDPISGHTALYWYRQSLGQGLEFLIYFQGNSAPDKSGLPSDRFSAERTGGSVSTLTIQRTQQEDSAVYLCASNLQGFQETQYFGPGTRLLVL.

This clone was detected a few times. This rearrangement joins TRBV5-1 to TRBJ1-1, with a tentative D call TRBD1 (5 bases). Germline CDR1 is SGHRS and CDR2 is YFSETQ. This CDR3 spans 15 amino acids. V shed 4 bases and J shed 1 base, with 14 bases lying between them. This CDR3 is CASSLTGTGNTEAFF. In nucleotides, the CDR3 is TGCGCCAGCAGCCTGACTGGGACGGGGAACACTGAAGCTTTCTTT.

This chain links TRBV24-1 with TRBJ1-2; D might be TRBD1 (6 bases). Per germline, CDR1 KGHDR and CDR2 SFDVKD. V was clipped by 4 bases and J by 2 bases, with 16 bases between them. This CDR3 region has 16 residues. DNA of the CDR3: TGTGCCACCAGTGACTCCGGGGGCACTGCAAACTATGGCTACACCTTC. Translating gives CATSDSGGTANYGYTF.

This chain connects TRBV6-1 to TRBJ1-6; D not certain. The CDR3 sequence is 15 residues long. Trimming left V 3 bases short and J 6 bases short, with 12 bases between. The germline gives CDR1 MNHNS, CDR2 SASEGT. The CDR3 protein is CASSEWGAVNSPLHF. The CDR3 coding sequence is TGTGCCAGCAGTGAGTGGGGTGCGGTTAATTCACCCCTCCACTTT.

A note on this clone: The junction differs from germline at one of its ends, possibly a read error. This chain connects TRBV3-1 (or the pseudogene TRBV3-2) to TRBJ1-6; D remains unclear. The CDR3 sequence is 15 residues long. Germline V CDR1 and CDR2: LGHDT, YNNKEL (reference sequence). CDR3 nucleotides: TGTGCCAGCAGACAAGCCAGCTCCTATAATTCACCCCTCCACTTT. This sequence encodes CASRQASSYNSPLHF.

This clone was counted a single time. The genes are TRBV6-5 and TRBJ1-3; TRBD1 is a possible D gene (6 bases). The CDR3 loop spans 13 amino acids. The V end lost 11 bases, the J end lost 2 bases, and 13 bases lay between the germline ends. Germline CDR1 reads MNHEY; CDR2 reads SVGAGI. This CDR3 reads CAAADRAGNTIYF. Here the CDR3 DNA reads TGTGCCGCGGCGGACAGAGCTGGAAACACCATATATTTT.

The V gene is TRBV12-2, the J gene TRBJ1-1; TRBD1, the table's D call, was not compared with the DNA. TRBV12-2 is a pseudogene. CDR3 length: 14 residues. CDR3 DNA: TGTGCAAGTCGCTCGTTTCAGACAGGGCCTGAAGCTTTCTTT. Translation gives CASRSFQTGPEAFF.